This is a list of T cell receptor beta chains from one sample in a study of regulatory T cells in long-lasting Graves disease. TCRdb processed the multiplex PCR reads anew with MiXCR; each CDR3 protein has one entry. The sample holds 400,000 to 500,000 distinct CDR3 sequences, over 20% seen once. Sequencing used peripheral blood mononuclear cells (PBMCs), obtained when the disease was refractory, from a patient treated with antithyroid drugs. The receptors were gathered from a female donor with Graves disease. Both conserved end residues are part of each CDR3. Size values are once, few and many counts, or a class for expanded clones, and some rows have none.

. | TRBJ1-1 | TRBV11-2 | CASSPYGGAPDTEAFF
many | TRBJ1-5 | TRBV6-1 | CASGRLQYSNQPQHF
many | TRBJ2-7 | TRBV5-1 | CASSLERGAMSEQYF
many | TRBJ1-2 | TRBV27 | CASSLDRGMYGYTF
. | TRBJ2-7 | TRBV19 | CASRREASFYEQYF
. | TRBJ2-2 | TRBV14 | CASSQDQGLTPGELFF
. | TRBJ2-5 | TRBV7-2 | CASSLGRSGETQYF
many | TRBJ1-2 | TRBV12-3/TRBV12-4 | CASTSGSTGYGLGGYTF
. | TRBJ1-2 | TRBV9 | CASSIGQDPSQGYTF
many | TRBJ2-2 | TRBV12-3/TRBV12-4 | CASNRAGEGELFF
many | TRBJ1-5 | TRBV28 | CASSLIQSNQPQHF
few | TRBJ2-7 | TRBV6-2/TRBV6-3 | CASSIQGPSYEQYF
many | TRBJ2-7 | TRBV24-1 | CATTPGTPSYEQYF
many | TRBJ2-4 | TRBV2 | CASSARGLGSLAKNIQYF
. | TRBJ1-1 | TRBV12-3/TRBV12-4 | CASSPWQGKNTEAFF
. | TRBJ1-6 | TRBV28 | CASSSEYNSPLHF
. | TRBJ2-7 | TRBV20-1 | CSARTLRFYEQYF
many | TRBJ2-5 | TRBV2 | CASSGLAGEETQYF
. | TRBJ2-3 | TRBV5-1 | CASSGTGTGTDTQYF
few | TRBJ2-5 | TRBV5-1 | CASSLASAAETQYF
many | TRBJ1-2 | TRBV28 | CASSRIGNYGYTF
. | TRBJ1-6 | TRBV6-5 | CASSYSRGRDSPLHF
many | TRBJ2-5 | TRBV6-2/TRBV6-3 | CASSYLAGTETQYF
many | TRBJ1-5 | TRBV28 | CASSSRGAGNQPQHF
. | TRBJ1-1 | TRBV19 | CASSGPPRTEAFF
many | TRBJ2-7 | TRBV28 | CASSLDPQREVSYEQYF
few | TRBJ2-7 | TRBV14 | CASSLADFREVNEQYF
. | TRBJ2-7 | TRBV18 | CASSPKEGIHEQYF
many | TRBJ1-2 | TRBV11-2 | CASSLEPSAYGYTF
few | TRBJ2-2 | TRBV10-2 | CASSEPWTSGSFIGELFF
. | TRBJ1-5 | TRBV19 | CASSVARYSNQPQHF
. | TRBJ1-2 | TRBV6-1 | CASSQGPGRGDGYTF
many | TRBJ2-2 | TRBV20-1 | CSARTSGSGTGELFF
once | TRBJ2-3 | TRBV12-3/TRBV12-4 | CASSSRQGSTDTQYF
. | TRBJ2-7 | TRBV7-2 | CASSARVGHPGEQYF
. | TRBJ1-5 | TRBV5-5 | CASSLGLGLGQPQHF
many | TRBJ1-2 | TRBV6-1 | CASSRTLPDGYTF
. | TRBJ2-1 | TRBV4-1 | CASSQDGHLYSYNEQFF
. | TRBJ2-7 | TRBV27 | CASSLSREYQQYF
few | TRBJ1-4 | TRBV5-1 | CASSFSGEEKLFF
many | TRBJ2-7 | TRBV28 | CASSLAPGHYYEQYF
many | TRBJ2-7 | TRBV6-5 | CASSSPRLARSYEQYF
many | TRBJ1-3 | TRBV11-1 | CASRTDSGNTIYF
few | TRBJ2-5 | TRBV3-1 | CASSQVGFGQVRGQKTQYF
. | TRBJ1-6 | TRBV14 | CASSLSDRALSPLHF
many | TRBJ1-5 | TRBV3-1 | CASSQEGRAYQPQHF
few | TRBJ1-2 | TRBV6-1 | CASSPYSGTGGGYTF
. | TRBJ2-3 | TRBV2 | CASSLSSASDTQYF
few | TRBJ1-1 | TRBV28 | CASSEPQGVTEAFF
. | TRBJ1-5 | TRBV18 | CASSRGQGAMNQPQHF
. | TRBJ2-1 | TRBV11-3 | CASSGPGKAAEQFF
few | TRBJ1-5 | TRBV7-2 | CASSSSWGINQPQHF
many | TRBJ1-5 | TRBV2 | CASSPHRDRGGRGNQPQHF
many | TRBJ2-7 | TRBV12-3/TRBV12-4 | CASRSEGRYEQYF